This TCR beta chain was retrieved from a study of CD8 T cells in Susac syndrome. Study-level findings and limits: The TCR sequencing and HLA analysis in the study involved a relatively small number of individuals, as the study acknowledged.

TCR beta sequencing covered blood CD8+ and CD4+ T cells. Negative isolation was used for CD8+ and CD4+ T cells, and FACS enrichment was applied to TEMRA cells. RNA in amounts of roughly 0.5 to 1 ug was reverse transcribed with random hexamers. TCR beta CDR3 was amplified by immunoSEQ multiplex PCR. This amplification extended across 54 Vbeta and 13 Jbeta segments. Each CDR3 protein gets one entry after TCRdb re-called the immunoSEQ multiplex PCR reads with MiXCR. The sample yields approximately 170,000 distinct CDR3 sequences, roughly 94% seen once. The V gene's germline CDR1 is SQVTM and CDR2 ANQGSEA. The CDR3 contains 13 residues. The J segment lost 6 bases and the V segment lost 4 bases, leaving 7 bases of the junction unmatched. For this clonotype: Its matching antigen is unknown.

The sequence came from a human donor in good health. This chain links TRBV29-1 with TRBJ2-3, with 7 bases fitting TRBD1. What was sequenced was CD4+ T cells from PBMCs. DNA of the CDR3: TGCAGCGTTGTGAAAAGGGGGCACGATACGCAGTATTTT. Translated, it gives CSVVKRGHDTQYF.